This T cell receptor (beta chain) was profiled in a study of blood T cells in healthy people across ages. Primers used in a second PCR of about 7 to 12 cycles were a sample-barcoded 5' primer and a J-beta primer mix. Each CDR3 protein is one row after TCRdb ran MiXCR on the 5' RACE reads. The sample yields under 950,000 distinct CDR3 sequences, 22% seen once. With 2 bases clipped from V and 3 bases from J, the junction kept 5 bases outside the gene matches. CDR1 SGHRS and CDR2 YFSETQ come from the germline V gene. The CDR3 extends over 15 amino acids. This clonotype has just a few counts. Its antigen is currently unknown. Findings and limits, study-wide: Strongly correlated with naive T cell percentage was TCR beta diversity.

The source of this sequence is an older man in good health. This chain joins TRBV5-1 and TRBJ2-1; TRBD2 matches 7 bases. The source material was blood. For the CDR3, the DNA is TGCGCCAGCAGCTTTGGGGGGGGTAACTACAATGAGCAGTTCTTC. Residues: CASSFGGGNYNEQFF.